These T cell receptor beta chains were read from a single sample in a study of T cells in Graves' hyperthyroidism and ophthalmopathy. TCRdb reanalysed the multiplex PCR reads using MiXCR and keeps one entry per CDR3 protein. The sample holds around 340,000 distinct CDR3 sequences, 15% to 20% seen once. Source material: blood. These receptor sequences come from a middle-aged woman with Graves' ophthalmopathy. The CDR3 runs from the conserved cysteine through the conserved F or W. Fields, in order: V gene, J gene, clone size, D gene, CDR3 DNA, CDR3 protein. The D gene is left open where the match is weak. Clone size appears in some rows only: once, few, many, or a class for an expanded clone.

V gene: TRBV7-9; J gene: TRBJ2-7; clone size: many; D gene: NA; CDR3 DNA: TGTGCCAGCAGCCCCTCTAGCTCCGAGCAGTACTTC; CDR3 protein: CASSPSSSEQYF
V gene: TRBV2; J gene: TRBJ2-6; clone size: many; D gene: TRBD1; CDR3 DNA: TGTGCCAGCAGCGACGGGACAGGACACTCTGGGGCCAACGTCCTGACTTTC; CDR3 protein: CASSDGTGHSGANVLTF
V gene: TRBV6-5; J gene: TRBJ2-2; clone size: many; D gene: NA; CDR3 DNA: TGTGCCAGCAGTTACACGACAGATAACACCGGGGAGCTGTTTTTT; CDR3 protein: CASSYTTDNTGELFF
V gene: TRBV2; J gene: TRBJ2-5; clone size: NA; D gene: NA; CDR3 DNA: TGTGCCAGCAGTTTTCAGGGGAGTCAAGAGACCCAGTACTTC; CDR3 protein: CASSFQGSQETQYF
V gene: TRBV29-1; J gene: TRBJ2-7; clone size: many; D gene: NA; CDR3 DNA: TGCAGCTTCAGACTAGGTACCTACGAGCAGTACTTC; CDR3 protein: CSFRLGTYEQYF
V gene: TRBV18; J gene: TRBJ1-1; clone size: NA; D gene: NA; CDR3 DNA: TGTGCCAGCTCACCACCGGAGGGAGTGGCGGGCACTGAAGCTTTCTTT; CDR3 protein: CASSPPEGVAGTEAFF
V gene: TRBV6-2/TRBV6-3; J gene: TRBJ2-1; clone size: many; D gene: NA; CDR3 DNA: TGTGCCAGCAGTTACCCCAAGGGCGAGAGCTCCTACAATGAGCAGTTCTTC; CDR3 protein: CASSYPKGESSYNEQFF
V gene: TRBV7-2; J gene: TRBJ1-1; clone size: NA; D gene: NA; CDR3 DNA: TGTGCCAGCAGCTTAATGACACCGAACACTGAAGCTTTCTTT; CDR3 protein: CASSLMTPNTEAFF
V gene: TRBV19; J gene: TRBJ1-5; clone size: many; D gene: NA; CDR3 DNA: TGTGCCAGTAGTATTACGGTTTATAGCAATCAGCCCCAGCATTTT; CDR3 protein: CASSITVYSNQPQHF
V gene: TRBV7-3; J gene: TRBJ1-2; clone size: many; D gene: NA; CDR3 DNA: TGTGCCAGCAGCTTAACAGGAGCCTATGGCTACACCTTC; CDR3 protein: CASSLTGAYGYTF
V gene: TRBV27; J gene: TRBJ2-7; clone size: many; D gene: TRBD2; CDR3 DNA: TGTGCCAGCAGTTCCCCAGGGACTAGCGGAAGCTCCTACGAGCAGTACTTC; CDR3 protein: CASSSPGTSGSSYEQYF
V gene: TRBV7-9; J gene: TRBJ1-3; clone size: many; D gene: NA; CDR3 DNA: TGTGCCAGCAGTAATCTTTCTGGAAACACCATATATTTT; CDR3 protein: CASSNLSGNTIYF
V gene: TRBV4-1; J gene: TRBJ2-5; clone size: many; D gene: TRBD2; CDR3 DNA: TGCGCCAGCAGGAATACGGGACTAGCGGGAGAGACCCAGTACTTC; CDR3 protein: CASRNTGLAGETQYF
V gene: TRBV9; J gene: TRBJ2-7; clone size: many; D gene: NA; CDR3 DNA: TGTGCCAGCAGCGTAGATTTGGGACCGACCTACGAGCAGTACTTC; CDR3 protein: CASSVDLGPTYEQYF
V gene: TRBV28; J gene: TRBJ2-2; clone size: many; D gene: TRBD2; CDR3 DNA: TGTGCCAGCAGTCTTAGTGGGAGGGCCGAGGAGCTGTTTTTT; CDR3 protein: CASSLSGRAEELFF
V gene: TRBV15; J gene: TRBJ1-2; clone size: NA; D gene: NA; CDR3 DNA: TGTGCCACCAGGCCGGGGGGGGGCGCCTATGGCTACACCTTC; CDR3 protein: CATRPGGGAYGYTF
V gene: TRBV10-3; J gene: TRBJ2-7; clone size: few; D gene: NA; CDR3 DNA: TGTGCCATCAGTGAGTCAAGAGACCCCTACGAGCAGTACTTC; CDR3 protein: CAISESRDPYEQYF
V gene: TRBV2; J gene: TRBJ1-1; clone size: NA; D gene: NA; CDR3 DNA: TGTGCCAGCGGGCCGGGGGCGGGATGGAACACTGAAGCTTTCTTT; CDR3 protein: CASGPGAGWNTEAFF
V gene: TRBV9; J gene: TRBJ1-5; clone size: many; D gene: TRBD1; CDR3 DNA: TGTGCCAGCAGCGGACAGGGTGGGGTCAATAGCAATGGTCAGCCCCAGCATTTT; CDR3 protein: CASSGQGGVNSNGQPQHF
V gene: TRBV19; J gene: TRBJ1-1; clone size: many; D gene: NA; CDR3 DNA: TGTGCCAGTACCCACGGAGCAGGGCGTTTAATGAACACTGAAGCTTTCTTT; CDR3 protein: CASTHGAGRLMNTEAFF
V gene: TRBV30; J gene: TRBJ1-2; clone size: NA; D gene: NA; CDR3 DNA: TGTGCCTGGAGACAATCGGGGGGGGCGCCCAACTATGGCTACACCTTC; CDR3 protein: CAWRQSGGAPNYGYTF
V gene: TRBV10-3; J gene: TRBJ2-5; clone size: NA; D gene: NA; CDR3 DNA: TGTGCCATCAGTGGTGGCGGGGATGGGGAGACCCAGTACTTC; CDR3 protein: CAISGGGDGETQYF
V gene: TRBV7-2; J gene: TRBJ2-3; clone size: many; D gene: TRBD2; CDR3 DNA: TGTGCCAGCAGCCCGGGACTAGCGGGAGGTGGAGATACGCAGTATTTT; CDR3 protein: CASSPGLAGGGDTQYF
V gene: TRBV2; J gene: TRBJ2-4; clone size: many; D gene: NA; CDR3 DNA: TGTGCCAGCCTCGGGGCGGGGCTCAAAAACATTCAGTACTTC; CDR3 protein: CASLGAGLKNIQYF
V gene: TRBV3-1; J gene: TRBJ1-6; clone size: few; D gene: NA; CDR3 DNA: TGTGCCAGCAGCCAGAATCCCGGTGGGGATTCACCCCTCCACTTT; CDR3 protein: CASSQNPGGDSPLHF
V gene: TRBV11-2; J gene: TRBJ2-5; clone size: many; D gene: NA; CDR3 DNA: TGTGCCAGCAGCTTCGTTGCGTATCAAGAGACCCAGTACTTC; CDR3 protein: CASSFVAYQETQYF
V gene: TRBV4-3; J gene: TRBJ2-5; clone size: many; D gene: NA; CDR3 DNA: TGCGCCAGCAGCCAAGGCCCCCCCGGACAGCTCCAAGAGACCCAGTACTTC; CDR3 protein: CASSQGPPGQLQETQYF
V gene: TRBV15; J gene: TRBJ1-2; clone size: many; D gene: NA; CDR3 DNA: TGTACCACCAGGCCGGGCGGAAACTATGGCTACACCTTC; CDR3 protein: CTTRPGGNYGYTF
V gene: TRBV12-3/TRBV12-4; J gene: TRBJ2-7; clone size: NA; D gene: TRBD2; CDR3 DNA: TGTGCCAGCAGTTCCCGACTAGCAGTCTACGAGCAGTACTTC; CDR3 protein: CASSSRLAVYEQYF
V gene: TRBV27; J gene: TRBJ1-1; clone size: many; D gene: NA; CDR3 DNA: TGTGCCAGCAGTTACCAGGGGTTTTCCACTGAAGCTTTCTTT; CDR3 protein: CASSYQGFSTEAFF
V gene: TRBV6-1; J gene: TRBJ2-7; clone size: NA; D gene: NA; CDR3 DNA: TGTGCCAGCTCTATTTCAGCGGACCCATCCTACGAGCAGTACTTC; CDR3 protein: CASSISADPSYEQYF
V gene: TRBV5-1; J gene: TRBJ2-7; clone size: many; D gene: NA; CDR3 DNA: TGCGCCAGCAAGGACTCACACAGGGAAACCTACGAGCAGTACTTC; CDR3 protein: CASKDSHRETYEQYF
V gene: TRBV28; J gene: TRBJ2-7; clone size: many; D gene: NA; CDR3 DNA: TGTGCCAGCAGTTTATTAAAAGCCGGGGGTAACGAGCAGTACTTC; CDR3 protein: CASSLLKAGGNEQYF
V gene: TRBV6-1; J gene: TRBJ1-2; clone size: NA; D gene: TRBD1; CDR3 DNA: TGTGCCAGCAAGACAGGGGGCGCCGCGGGCTACACCTTC; CDR3 protein: CASKTGGAAGYTF
V gene: TRBV28; J gene: TRBJ2-5; clone size: many; D gene: NA; CDR3 DNA: TGTGCCAGCAGTGACAGGCTCGACGAGACCCAGTACTTC; CDR3 protein: CASSDRLDETQYF
V gene: TRBV7-2; J gene: TRBJ2-1; clone size: NA; D gene: NA; CDR3 DNA: TGTGCCAGCAGCTTCCAGCGTAGCTCCTACAATGAGCAGTTCTTC; CDR3 protein: CASSFQRSSYNEQFF
V gene: TRBV6-5; J gene: TRBJ1-1; clone size: NA; D gene: NA; CDR3 DNA: TGTGCCAGCAGTTACGAAGGAGGAGGGACTGAAGCTTTCTTT; CDR3 protein: CASSYEGGGTEAFF
V gene: TRBV29-1; J gene: TRBJ2-6; clone size: many; D gene: NA; CDR3 DNA: TGCAGCGTTGGGGAGCATGGGGCCAACGTCCTGACTTTC; CDR3 protein: CSVGEHGANVLTF
V gene: TRBV6-5; J gene: TRBJ1-1; clone size: many; D gene: NA; CDR3 DNA: TGTGCCAGCAGTTACCGGAGTCGGAACACTGAAGCTTTCTTT; CDR3 protein: CASSYRSRNTEAFF
V gene: TRBV6-1; J gene: TRBJ1-2; clone size: many; D gene: TRBD1; CDR3 DNA: TGTGCCAGCAGTGAGGCCGGGACAGGGGGACGGCTCTATGGCTACACCTTC; CDR3 protein: CASSEAGTGGRLYGYTF
V gene: TRBV28; J gene: TRBJ2-2; clone size: many; D gene: TRBD2; CDR3 DNA: TGTGCCATCCCCTTAGCGGGAAGCACCGGGGAGCTGTTTTTT; CDR3 protein: CAIPLAGSTGELFF
V gene: TRBV4-1; J gene: TRBJ2-2; clone size: few; D gene: TRBD1; CDR3 DNA: TGCGCCAGCAGCCAGGGACAGGGAATTCGGGGGCCCGGGGAGCTGTTTTTT; CDR3 protein: CASSQGQGIRGPGELFF
V gene: TRBV3-1; J gene: TRBJ2-7; clone size: NA; D gene: NA; CDR3 DNA: TGTGCCAGCAGCCAAGATGTAGTGCGGGAGCAGTACTTC; CDR3 protein: CASSQDVVREQYF
V gene: TRBV19; J gene: TRBJ1-5; clone size: many; D gene: NA; CDR3 DNA: TGTGCCAGTAGATTGGGGGGGCGCATCCCCAATCAGCCCCAGCATTTT; CDR3 protein: CASRLGGRIPNQPQHF
V gene: TRBV9; J gene: TRBJ2-3; clone size: many; D gene: NA; CDR3 DNA: TGTGCCAGCAGCGTAAGCACAGATACGCAGTATTTT; CDR3 protein: CASSVSTDTQYF
V gene: TRBV28; J gene: TRBJ2-7; clone size: many; D gene: NA; CDR3 DNA: TGTGCCAGCAGCTTTGGACACGACTACGAGCAGTACTTC; CDR3 protein: CASSFGHDYEQYF
V gene: TRBV6-2/TRBV6-3; J gene: TRBJ2-7; clone size: few; D gene: NA; CDR3 DNA: TGTGCCAGCAGTTACTCTGTACTCGGGGAGCAGTACTTC; CDR3 protein: CASSYSVLGEQYF
V gene: TRBV12-3/TRBV12-4; J gene: TRBJ2-5; clone size: few; D gene: NA; CDR3 DNA: TGTGCCAGCCGAGCCCCGAACAGGGTCGCGGAGACCCAGTACTTC; CDR3 protein: CASRAPNRVAETQYF
V gene: TRBV30; J gene: TRBJ2-7; clone size: many; D gene: NA; CDR3 DNA: TGTGCCTGGAAGCTAGGAGTCGCCTACGAGCAGTACTTC; CDR3 protein: CAWKLGVAYEQYF
V gene: TRBV28; J gene: TRBJ2-5; clone size: NA; D gene: NA; CDR3 DNA: TGTGCCAGTCGGAACGGGGGCGGAGAGACCCAGTACTTC; CDR3 protein: CASRNGGGETQYF
V gene: TRBV2; J gene: TRBJ2-5; clone size: NA; D gene: NA; CDR3 DNA: TGTGCCACCCTGGGGGTAGCGGTCCAAGAGACCCAGTACTTC; CDR3 protein: CATLGVAVQETQYF
V gene: TRBV29-1; J gene: TRBJ2-7; clone size: many; D gene: NA; CDR3 DNA: TGCAGCCCCTTCGGCGGCTTTGCCTACGAGCAGTACTTC; CDR3 protein: CSPFGGFAYEQYF